This TCR beta chain was captured by sequencing in a study of blood T cell repertoires in COVID-19. Turning to the study itself: Samples taken during acute and convalescent COVID-19 were collected in the United States, Italy and Spain.

In the source study's methods: By means of reference gene primer amplification, nucleated cell counts were estimated. Assay: immunoSEQ multiplex PCR; the TCRdb copy retains only in-frame clones and omits some. V and J calls and clone size are given by that table; D and trimming were obtained from the DNA. The table records some 62,000 clones, approximately 80% of them present only once. Trimming left V 10 bases short and J 5 bases short, with 20 bases between. The CDR3 is 14 amino acids. In germline, CDR1 is MDHEN, CDR2 SYDVKM. The V gene is TRBV28, the J gene TRBJ2-5; maybe TRBD1 (6 bases). Sequencing was carried out using peripheral blood. The sequence was collected from a man aged 60-69 years with acute or convalescent COVID-19. In DNA form, the CDR3 reads TGTGCCACCGACGATCAGGGGAGTGAGGAGACCCAGTACTTC. Translation gives CATDDQGSEETQYF. The whole variable domain, filled in from reference TRBV28 and TRBJ2-5, reads DVKVTQSSRYLVKRTGEKVFLECVQDMDHENMFWYRQDPGLGLRLIYFSYDVKMKEKGDIPEGYSVSREKKERFSLILESASTNQTSMYLCATDDQGSEETQYFGPGTRLLVL.